The sequence of this TCR beta chain was determined in a study of T cell changes during pregnancy in multiple sclerosis. The V and J ends lost 1 base and 6 bases, in that order; junction bases with no gene match: 7. This CDR3 contains 16 residues. Germline-derived CDR1 and CDR2 are LGHNA and YNFKEQ. Generated by immunoSEQ multiplex PCR, the TCRdb table keeps only in-frame clones and is missing some. The table lists roughly 34,000 clones, roughly 91% of them singletons. This specimen consisted of peripheral blood, obtained in the second trimester of pregnancy. This TCR was sampled from a female donor in good health, enrolled as a control in a pregnancy study. This chain connects TRBV4-2 to TRBJ2-1; 9 bases line up with TRBD2. CDR3 bases: TGTGCCAGCAGCCAAGGGGGCGGGGGGGCCTTCAATGAGCAGTTCTTC. This translates into CASSQGGGGAFNEQFF.